The entry that follows covers one T cell receptor (beta chain) sequence. V was clipped by 3 bases and J by 2 bases; unmatched bases: 6. The germline CDR1 and CDR2 sequences are LGHDT and YNNKEL (reference sequence). The CDR3 length is 16 residues. The source of the sample is a study of blood T cell repertoires in COVID-19. Measured with immunoSEQ multiplex PCR; TCRdb has only the in-frame clones, and not every one. The sample yields about 130,000 clones, 87% seen once. The material sequenced was peripheral blood. The chain couples TRBV3-1 (or the pseudogene TRBV3-2) to TRBJ2-1, with 8 positions matching TRBD2. This sequence originates from a woman aged 55-70 years with acute or convalescent COVID-19. In DNA, the CDR3 is TGTGCCAGCAGCCATGGAGCGGGAGTGACCTACAATGAGCAGTTCTTC. This gives the protein CASSHGAGVTYNEQFF.